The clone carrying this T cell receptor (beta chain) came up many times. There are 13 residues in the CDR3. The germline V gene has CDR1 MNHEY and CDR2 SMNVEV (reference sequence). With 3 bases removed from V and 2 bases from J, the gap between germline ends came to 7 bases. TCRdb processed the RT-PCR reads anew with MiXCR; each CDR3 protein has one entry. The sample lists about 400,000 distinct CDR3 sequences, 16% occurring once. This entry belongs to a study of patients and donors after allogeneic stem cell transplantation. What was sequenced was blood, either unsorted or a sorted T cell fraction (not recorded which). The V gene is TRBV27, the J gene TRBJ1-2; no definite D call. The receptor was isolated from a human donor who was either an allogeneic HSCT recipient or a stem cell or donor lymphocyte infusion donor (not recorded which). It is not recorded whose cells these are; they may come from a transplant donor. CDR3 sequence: CASSFGRNYGYTF. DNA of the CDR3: TGTGCCAGCAGTTTCGGCAGAAACTATGGCTACACCTTC.